The subject of this entry is one TCR beta chain. Its specificity is not known. Germline lookup yields CDR1 GTSNPN and CDR2 SVGIG (reference sequence). V was trimmed by 0 bases and J by 0 bases, leaving 12 bases between them. CDR3 length: 16 residues. This specimen belongs to a study of T cell responses to AZD1222 COVID-19 vaccine. Study-wide background: Doses given second, at about 4 or about 12 weeks, were pooled. The study, taken as a whole, reports: Baseline serology detected seropositivity in only a handful of AZD1222 recipients.

Sequencing used immunoSEQ multiplex PCR; TCRdb keeps in-frame clones, though not all of them. In the table there are approximately 82,000 clones, more than 90% of which are singletons. The sequence came from an adult in good health. Sequences were derived from peripheral blood, sampled on day 0 of AZD1222 vaccination. The chain employs TRBV30 and TRBJ1-5; D might be TRBD1 (6 bases). The CDR3 loop reads CAWSVGTQYSNQPQHF. CDR3 sequence (DNA): TGTGCCTGGAGTGTAGGGACACAATATAGCAATCAGCCCCAGCATTTT.